This TCR beta chain appears in the sequencing data of a study of breast tumors, draining lymph nodes, adjacent tissues. TCRdb independently ran MiXCR on the multiplex PCR reads; one entry per CDR3 protein. The sample contains roughly 260,000 distinct CDR3 sequences, under 35% of which appear only once. The lymph nodes were axillary draining lymph nodes from breast cancer patients. Points from the study as a whole: Most tumor T cells seemingly derive from lymph node, then expand in tumor. Tumor TCR diversity was below lymph nodes but above nontumor tissue.

In this sample, this clonotype turned up many times. Its target is unknown. This TCR was sampled from a female donor with breast cancer. Some clones in this sample may be carry-over from other donors' samples. Sequenced material: axillary lymph node tissue.

CDR3 coding DNA: TGTGCCTGGAGTAGGGGGGGCGCGGGAGATACGCAGTATTTT. The encoded protein is CAWSRGGAGDTQYF. The chain is built from TRBV30 and TRBJ2-3; perhaps TRBD2 as D (7 bases). The V end was cut by 2 bases, the J end by 5 bases, with 14 bases between. The CDR3 contains 14 residues. Germline CDR1 and CDR2: GTSNPN and SVGIG (reference sequence). The complete variable domain, with remaining parts taken from reference TRBV30 and TRBJ2-3, reads SQTIHQWPATLVQPVGSPLSLECTVEGTSNPNLYWYRQAAGRGLQLLFYSVGIGQISSEVPQNLSASRPQDRQFILSSKKLLLSDSGFYLCAWSRGGAGDTQYFGPGTRLTVL.